Reported below is one T cell receptor beta chain. Its antigen is not identified. Some clones are missing from TCRdb's copy, which holds only in-frame ones; the method was immunoSEQ multiplex PCR. The data show 75,000 to 95,000 clones, about 91% seen once. Trimming removed 4 bases at V and 4 bases at J, with 20 bases between. The germline gives CDR1 LNHDA, CDR2 SQIVND (reference sequence). The CDR3 loop spans 17 amino acids. This entry belongs to a study of OX40 agonist ivuxolimab in advanced cancers. Study-level information: Each patient was given ivuxolimab into a vein every 2 weeks, at 0.01 to 10 mg/kg. Patients with hepatocellular carcinoma, melanoma, renal cell or head and neck cancer made up the dose-escalation patients.

Broader study findings: The study found among the lowest clonal expansion in partial responders at 0.1-3.0 mg/kg.

The TCR sequence derives from an adult with an advanced solid tumor such as melanoma, head and neck, liver or kidney cancer. The chain uses TRBV19 and TRBJ1-5; D uncertain. The material was CD4+ or CD8+ T cells sorted from blood, obtained in a trial of the OX40 agonist ivuxolimab. CDR3 residues: CASSSFPGSRQNQPQHF. The CDR3 nucleotides are TGTGCCAGTAGTAGCTTCCCGGGATCCCGCCAGAATCAGCCCCAGCATTTT.